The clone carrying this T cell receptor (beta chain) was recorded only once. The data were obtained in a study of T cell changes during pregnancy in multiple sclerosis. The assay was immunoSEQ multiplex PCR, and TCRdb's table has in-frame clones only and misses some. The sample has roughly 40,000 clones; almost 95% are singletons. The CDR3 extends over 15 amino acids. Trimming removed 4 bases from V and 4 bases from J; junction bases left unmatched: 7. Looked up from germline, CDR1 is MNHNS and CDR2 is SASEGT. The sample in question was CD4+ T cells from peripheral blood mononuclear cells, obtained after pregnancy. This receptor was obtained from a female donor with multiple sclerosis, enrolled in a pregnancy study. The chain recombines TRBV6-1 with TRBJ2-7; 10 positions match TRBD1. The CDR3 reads CASSVRQGAIYEQYF. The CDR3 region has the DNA TGTGCCAGCAGTGTACGACAGGGGGCAATTTACGAGCAGTACTTC.